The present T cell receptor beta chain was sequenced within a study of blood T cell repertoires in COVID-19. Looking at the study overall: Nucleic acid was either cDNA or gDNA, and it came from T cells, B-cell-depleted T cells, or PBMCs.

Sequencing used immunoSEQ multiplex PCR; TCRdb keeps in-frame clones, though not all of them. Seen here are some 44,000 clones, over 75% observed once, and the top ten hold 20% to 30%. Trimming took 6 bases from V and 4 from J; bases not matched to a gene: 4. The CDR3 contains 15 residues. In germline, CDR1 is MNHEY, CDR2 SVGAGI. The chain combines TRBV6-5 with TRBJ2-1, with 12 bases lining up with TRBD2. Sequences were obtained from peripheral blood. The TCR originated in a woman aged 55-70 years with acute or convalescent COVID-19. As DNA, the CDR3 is TGTGCCAGCAGCTCCGGGACTAGCGGGTACAATGAGCAGTTCTTC. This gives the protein CASSSGTSGYNEQFF.